This T cell receptor beta chain was documented in a study of cytomegalovirus exposure and HLA in healthy donors. 13 Jbeta primers and 60 Vbeta primers were used for the PCR. The repertoire was sequenced with immunoSEQ multiplex PCR; TCRdb's copy has only in-frame clones and lacks some. The sample consists of roughly 120,000 clones, over 15% of them appearing once. Remarks on this clone: This sample also contains other DNA sequences that code for the same CDR3.

Looked up from germline, CDR1 is MGHDK and CDR2 is SYGVNS. Trimming took 4 bases from V and 2 from J, leaving 6 bases between them. This CDR3 has 13 residues. The chain links TRBV25-1 to TRBJ1-5; D not resolved. This receptor was obtained from a woman aged 18-35 years in good health and CMV-seronegative. The sequenced sample consisted of PBMCs. CDR3 bases: TGTGCCAGCAGTGTCGGGGGCAATCAGCCCCAGCATTTT. Its translation is CASSVGGNQPQHF.